The clone carrying this T cell receptor beta chain was seen more than once but under ten times. The antigen is unknown. The data were obtained in a study of T-cell reconstitution after alpha-beta-depleted transplantation in children. General study points: Approximately two months post-transplant, alpha-beta T cells reportedly originated from several hundred expanded graft clones. Day-60 TCRbeta diversity that was high in some patients was derived from surviving recipient T cells and thymic progenitors. Once a year had passed after transplant, T-cell counts and diversity came mostly from newly produced T cells.

Germline loops: CDR1 LGHDT, CDR2 YNNKEL (reference sequence). Trimming removed 1 base from V and 8 bases from J; junction bases left unmatched: 6. This CDR3 comprises 16 residues. Preparation of the TCRbeta library involved a method that used unique molecular identifiers. TCRdb processed the PCR reads anew with MiXCR; each CDR3 protein has one entry. The sample holds 84,000 or so distinct CDR3 sequences, about a sixth seen once. This clonotype was obtained from a male patient between 2 and 9 years old who had a stem cell transplant for acute lymphoblastic leukemia, so the T cells may come from the graft donor. V is TRBV3-1 and J is TRBJ2-3, with 13 bases matching TRBD2. The sample in question was PBMCs, mostly from graft donor cells, obtained 180 days after TCRalphabeta/CD19-depleted stem cell transplant. The CDR3 protein is CASSQAPGLAGFTQYF. As DNA, the CDR3 is TGTGCCAGCAGCCAAGCTCCGGGACTAGCGGGGTTTACGCAGTATTTT.